A selection of T cell receptor beta chains follows, all from one sample in a study of T cells after yellow fever vaccination. TCRdb processed the 5' RACE reads anew with MiXCR; each CDR3 protein has one entry. In the table there are 450,000 to 550,000 distinct CDR3 sequences, approximately 21% of which are singletons. The input for sequencing was PBMCs, taken 15 days after the yellow fever booster vaccination. The receptor set was obtained from a man aged 25 to 40 who received the YFV17D yellow fever vaccine. CDR3s include the opening cysteine and the closing phenylalanine or tryptophan. A D gene is named only where the DNA matches it firmly. The size entry is marked missing in some rows and otherwise reads once, few, many or a size class.

few | TRBD2 | TRBJ2-5 | TRBV5-4 | TGTGCCAGCAGCTACCCCGGGACTAGCGGGAGAAGCCAAGAGACCCAGTACTTC | CASSYPGTSGRSQETQYF
few | TRBD2 | TRBJ2-3 | TRBV4-3 | TGCGCCAGCAGCCAAGAACCCAGCGGGAGTGGAGATACGCAGTATTTT | CASSQEPSGSGDTQYF
few | TRBD2 | TRBJ2-1 | TRBV20-1 | TGCAGTGCTAGACGGACTAGCGGGAGTTCCCATGAGCAGTTCTTC | CSARRTSGSSHEQFF
NA | TRBD1 | TRBJ2-5 | TRBV5-1 | TGCGCCACGCGACAGGGGGTATGGAGCCAAGAGACCCAGTACTTT | CATRQGVWSQETQYF
NA | NA | TRBJ1-4 | TRBV7-9 | TGTGCCAGCAAACCAAGGGGTAATGAAAAACTGTTTTTT | CASKPRGNEKLFF
few | NA | TRBJ2-7 | TRBV7-9 | TGTGCCAGCCGCGAGTCGGGGGCCTCCTACGAGCAGTACTTC | CASRESGASYEQYF
few | TRBD1 | TRBJ2-3 | TRBV11-3 | TGTGCCAGCAGCCGACGGGGGACAGGGAGCACAGATACGCAGTATTTT | CASSRRGTGSTDTQYF
many | NA | TRBJ1-1 | TRBV12-3/TRBV12-4 | TGTGCCAGCAGTTTGGGTGGAGAGACTGAAGCTTTCTTT | CASSLGGETEAFF
few | TRBD1 | TRBJ1-1 | TRBV7-9 | TGTGCCAGCAGGTTAGACAGGGCTTGGACTGAAGCTTTCTTT | CASRLDRAWTEAFF
NA | NA | TRBJ2-7 | TRBV5-6 | TGTGCCAGCAGCACCCCTCTTGGGAAAGTGTCCGGGTGGGATACCTACGAGCAGTACTTC | CASSTPLGKVSGWDTYEQYF
NA | NA | TRBJ2-7 | TRBV6-1 | TGTGCCAGCACCGAGGGGGCCTACGAGCAGTACTTC | CASTEGAYEQYF
NA | TRBD1 | TRBJ1-1 | TRBV27 | TGTGCCAGCAGTTTGGGACCAGGGGGCGCCAACACTGAAGCTTTCTTT | CASSLGPGGANTEAFF
NA | NA | TRBJ2-1 | TRBV6-5 | TGTGCCAGCAGTAACCGGGAAACCGGGCCCTACAATGAGCAGTTCTTC | CASSNRETGPYNEQFF
NA | NA | TRBJ1-3 | TRBV7-2 | TGTGCCAGCACGAACGCAGTTCGAACCACCATATATTTT | CASTNAVRTTIYF
NA | TRBD1 | TRBJ2-7 | TRBV20-1 | TGCAGTGCTAGACCGACGACAGGGTTGACCTACGAGCAGTACTTC | CSARPTTGLTYEQYF
few | TRBD2 | TRBJ2-1 | TRBV6-5 | TGTGCCAGCAGTTATAGCGGGAGAAGCAATGAGCAGTTCTTC | CASSYSGRSNEQFF
NA | NA | TRBJ2-5 | TRBV5-1 | TGCGCCAGCAACCTAGGAACTTCCGGGCTGGAGACCCAGTACTTC | CASNLGTSGLETQYF
many | NA | TRBJ2-7 | TRBV29-1 | TGCAGCGTTGTCGGGGGGCCCTACGAGCAGTACTTC | CSVVGGPYEQYF
NA | NA | TRBJ2-1 | TRBV19 | TGTGCCAGTAGTATAGGGGGCGGGCGCTACAATGAGCAGTTCTTC | CASSIGGGRYNEQFF
few | NA | TRBJ1-4 | TRBV9 | TGTGCCAGCAGCTCCCCGTTGGGGGCTAGTGAAAAACTGTTTTTT | CASSSPLGASEKLFF
few | TRBD2 | TRBJ2-5 | TRBV25-1 | TGTGCCAGCAGTGTCACTAGCGGGAGGGTCGGGACCCAGTACTTC | CASSVTSGRVGTQYF
NA | NA | TRBJ1-2 | TRBV7-2 | TGTGCCAGCAGCTTAGCAGGGGAAGGCGGCTACACCTTC | CASSLAGEGGYTF
few | TRBD2 | TRBJ2-7 | TRBV4-3 | TGCGCCAGCAGACAAGCGGGACCTGGGGAGCAGTACTTC | CASRQAGPGEQYF
NA | TRBD2 | TRBJ2-7 | TRBV3-1 | TGTGCCAGCAGCCCGAGCGGGAGGCGCTGGGAGCAGTACTTC | CASSPSGRRWEQYF
few | NA | TRBJ1-1 | TRBV5-8 | TGTGCCAGCAGCTCCCCGCCGAGGACTGAAGCTTTCTTT | CASSSPPRTEAFF
many | NA | TRBJ1-1 | TRBV5-1 | TGTGCCAGCAGCTTGGGGATGAACACTGAAGCTTTCTTT | CASSLGMNTEAFF
few | TRBD2 | TRBJ2-1 | TRBV5-4 | TGTGCCAGCAGCTGGGGGACTAGCGGGAGAGAACATGAGCAGTTCTTC | CASSWGTSGREHEQFF
NA | NA | TRBJ2-3 | TRBV4-3 | TGCGCCAGCAGCCGAAACTCCGTTACGGGCCTAGGAGATACGCAGTATTTT | CASSRNSVTGLGDTQYF
NA | TRBD2 | TRBJ2-5 | TRBV27 | TGTGCCAGCAGTAGCCGCGGGAGAGGAGAGACCCAGTACTTC | CASSSRGRGETQYF
few | TRBD2 | TRBJ2-1 | TRBV6-2/TRBV6-3 | TGTGCCAGCAATAGTATTCGGACTAGCGGGAGGGCCGTCGACAATGAGCAGTTCTTC | CASNSIRTSGRAVDNEQFF
NA | NA | TRBJ2-3 | TRBV19 | TGTGCCAGTAGCATTCAGGGGACGAAGACAGATACGCAGTATTTT | CASSIQGTKTDTQYF
NA | TRBD1 | TRBJ1-1 | TRBV5-4 | TGTGCCAGAGGGACAGCCGGGGAGGCTGAAGCTTTCTTT | CARGTAGEAEAFF
few | TRBD2 | TRBJ2-7 | TRBV7-2 | TGTGCCAGCAGCTTAGCGAGGACTAGCGGGAGTAACGAGCAGTACTTC | CASSLARTSGSNEQYF
many | TRBD1 | TRBJ2-7 | TRBV6-8 | TGTGCCAGCAGCCTCCGGGACAGGGGGAACGAGCAGTACTTC | CASSLRDRGNEQYF
few | NA | TRBJ2-2 | TRBV4-1 | TGCGCCAGCAGCCAAGGTCCGGACACCGGGGAGCTGTTTTTT | CASSQGPDTGELFF
NA | TRBD2 | TRBJ2-3 | TRBV6-2/TRBV6-3 | TGTGCCAGCATTCGGGGGACTAGCGGGATTACAGATACGCAGTATTTT | CASIRGTSGITDTQYF
few | TRBD1 | TRBJ2-7 | TRBV4-1 | TGCGCCAGCAGCCAAGGGATCGGGGACAGTGCCTACGAGCAGTACTTC | CASSQGIGDSAYEQYF
few | TRBD2 | TRBJ2-7 | TRBV6-5 | TGTGCCAGCAGAAGGGGACTAGCGGGAATCGACGAGCAGTACTTC | CASRRGLAGIDEQYF
NA | NA | TRBJ1-1 | TRBV27 | TGTGCCAGCAGTCCCGGACACCGGGGGGGAGAAGCTTTCTTT | CASSPGHRGGEAFF
NA | NA | TRBJ1-5 | TRBV12-3/TRBV12-4 | TGTGCCAGCAGTTTAAACAGTGATCAGCCCCAGCATTTT | CASSLNSDQPQHF
NA | TRBD2 | TRBJ2-2 | TRBV25-1 | TGTGCCAGCAGTGAATATTGGCGGGGGAACGGCGGGGAGCTGTTTTTT | CASSEYWRGNGGELFF
NA | TRBD2 | TRBJ2-3 | TRBV6-5 | TGTGCCAGCAGTTACTCCCCTAGCGGGAGCACAGATACGCAGTATTTT | CASSYSPSGSTDTQYF
NA | NA | TRBJ1-1 | TRBV7-3 | TGTGCCAGCAGCTTCGACATGAACACTGAAGCTTTCTTT | CASSFDMNTEAFF